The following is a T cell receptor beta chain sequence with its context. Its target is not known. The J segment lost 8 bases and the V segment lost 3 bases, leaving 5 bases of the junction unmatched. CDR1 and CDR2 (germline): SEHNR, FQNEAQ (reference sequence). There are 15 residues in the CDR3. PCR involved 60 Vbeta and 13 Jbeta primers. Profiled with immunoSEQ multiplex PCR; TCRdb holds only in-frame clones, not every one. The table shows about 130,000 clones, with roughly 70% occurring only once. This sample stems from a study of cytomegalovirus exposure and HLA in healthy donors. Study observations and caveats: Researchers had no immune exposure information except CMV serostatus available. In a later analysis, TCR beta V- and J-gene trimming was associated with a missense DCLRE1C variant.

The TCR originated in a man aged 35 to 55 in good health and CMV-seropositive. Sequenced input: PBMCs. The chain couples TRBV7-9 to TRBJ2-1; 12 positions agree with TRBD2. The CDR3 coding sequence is TGTGCCAGCAGCTTTCTAGCGGGAGGGCCAGATGAGCAGTTCTTC. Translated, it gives CASSFLAGGPDEQFF.